Below, 32 T cell receptor beta chains from the same sample are listed, as sequenced in a study of OX40 agonist ivuxolimab in advanced cancers. Repertoires were generated with immunoSEQ multiplex PCR, while TCRdb's copy carries only in-frame clones and drops some. Counted here are about 89,000 clones, roughly 88% occurring once; the ten biggest clones make up 0.7% to 0.9%. The sample consisted of CD4+ or CD8+ T cells sorted from blood, taken in a trial of the OX40 agonist ivuxolimab. The receptors were gathered from an adult with an advanced solid tumor such as melanoma, head and neck, liver or kidney cancer.

The genes are TRBV18 and TRBJ1-5; D unresolved. Looked up from germline, CDR1 is KGHSH and CDR2 is LQKENI. Trimming removed 2 bases at V and 4 bases at J, with 12 bases between. The CDR3 covers 15 residues. CDR3 amino acids: CASSPIGLGNQPQHF. CDR3 in DNA: TGTGCCAGCTCACCAATAGGGTTAGGGAATCAGCCCCAGCATTTT.

The J gene is TRBJ2-1, the V gene TRBV28; 12 positions agree with TRBD2. Germline CDR1 and CDR2: MDHEN and SYDVKM. J was trimmed by 7 bases and V by 8 bases; bases with no gene match: 18. This CDR3 comprises 18 residues. The CDR3 is CASYSSGRVPSELNEQFF. DNA of the CDR3: TGTGCCAGCTACTCTAGCGGGAGGGTCCCCAGTGAGTTGAATGAGCAGTTCTTC.

The chain uses TRBV11-2 and TRBJ2-2; D is unclear. The germline gives CDR1 SGHAT, CDR2 FQNNGV. Trimming took 5 bases from V and 4 from J, leaving 11 bases between them. The CDR3 spans 14 residues. The DNA of the CDR3 is TGTGCCAGCAGCCCACAGCAACTCACCGGGGAGCTGTTTTTT. Its protein product is CASSPQQLTGELFF.

The genes are TRBV9 and TRBJ1-4; D gene uncertain. The CDR3 is made up of 14 amino acids. V was clipped by 0 bases and J by 4 bases, with 7 bases between them. CDR1 is SGDLS, CDR2 YYNGEE, per germline. CDR3 DNA: TGTGCCAGCAGCGTAGGACCGATTAATGAAAAACTGTTTTTT. Its protein is CASSVGPINEKLFF. The full variable domain, rest sourced from reference TRBV9 and TRBJ1-4, is DSGVTQTPKHLITATGQRVTLRCSPRSGDLSVYWYQQSLDQGLQFLIQYYNGEERAKGNILERFSAQQFPDLHSELNLSSLELGDSALYFCASSVGPINEKLFFGSGTQLSVL.

The chain uses TRBV28 and TRBJ2-5; 7 nucleotides line up with TRBD1. This CDR3 comprises 15 residues. V lost 4 bases, J lost 5 bases, and 10 bases stayed unmatched. Germline V gene sequence: CDR1 MDHEN, CDR2 SYDVKM. The CDR3 DNA sequence: TGTGCCAGCAGTTCCGGACAGGCCACTTTGGAGACCCAGTACTTC. It encodes CASSSGQATLETQYF. Filled out from reference TRBV28 and TRBJ2-5, the complete variable domain reads DVKVTQSSRYLVKRTGEKVFLECVQDMDHENMFWYRQDPGLGLRLIYFSYDVKMKEKGDIPEGYSVSREKKERFSLILESASTNQTSMYLCASSSGQATLETQYFGPGTRLLVL.

The chain joins TRBV5-1 to TRBJ2-3; 15 bases match TRBD2. The junction had 4 bases not matched to a gene; V was cut back by 3 bases and J by 2 bases. This CDR3 has 17 residues. The germline V gene has CDR1 SGHRS and CDR2 YFSETQ. The CDR3 bases are TGCGCCAGCAGCTCGGGACTAGCGGGGGGCCCCACAGATACGCAGTATTTT. As protein: CASSSGLAGGPTDTQYF.

The J gene is TRBJ1-1, the V gene TRBV19; D is possibly TRBD1 (6 bases). Germline V lookup: CDR1 LNHDA, CDR2 SQIVND (reference sequence). V lost 3 bases and J lost 0, with 11 bases in between. The CDR3 contains 15 residues. The CDR3, as DNA: TGTGCCAGTAGTATGGGGGCAGAATTGAACACTGAAGCTTTCTTT. It yields the protein CASSMGAELNTEAFF.

The chain uses TRBV7-2 and TRBJ1-1; 7 bases agree with TRBD1. Per germline, CDR1 SGHTA and CDR2 FQGNSA. CDR3 length: 19 amino acids. V trimming: 3 bases; J trimming: 4 bases; junction bases outside the gene matches: 20. In DNA form, the CDR3 reads TGTGCCAGCAGCTTTCTTGTCCCCATGGGACAGCCATACGGCACTGAAGCTTTCTTT. It translates to CASSFLVPMGQPYGTEAFF.

The rearrangement uses TRBV9 and TRBJ2-6; possibly TRBD1 for D (5 bases). This CDR3 has 17 amino acids. Trimming pared 0 bases from V and 0 bases from J, leaving 10 bases between. Germline assignment: CDR1 SGDLS and CDR2 YYNGEE. The chain's CDR3 is CASSVGWGTSGANVLTF. As DNA, the CDR3 is TGTGCCAGCAGCGTAGGATGGGGCACCTCTGGGGCCAACGTCCTGACTTTC. Complete variable domain (other parts from reference TRBV9 and TRBJ2-6): DSGVTQTPKHLITATGQRVTLRCSPRSGDLSVYWYQQSLDQGLQFLIQYYNGEERAKGNILERFSAQQFPDLHSELNLSSLELGDSALYFCASSVGWGTSGANVLTFGAGSRLTVL.

The gene calls are TRBV5-1 and TRBJ1-2; TRBD1 might be the D (5 bases). The CDR3 has 13 residues. Germline loops: CDR1 SGHRS, CDR2 YFSETQ. V lost 2 bases, J lost 5 bases, and 10 bases lay in between. The CDR3 region has the DNA TGCGCCAGCAGCTTAAACAGGAATTATGGCTACACCTTC. Amino acids: CASSLNRNYGYTF.

This clone has just a few counts. CDR3 loop: CASRRGWQTNTEAFF. Here the CDR3 DNA reads TGTGCCAGCAGGAGGGGCTGGCAGACTAACACTGAAGCTTTCTTT. The chain is built from TRBV2 and TRBJ1-1, with D perhaps TRBD1 (5 bases). Trimming pared 6 bases from V and 2 bases from J, leaving 16 bases between. Germline CDR1 and CDR2: SNHLY and FYNNEI. This CDR3 spans 15 amino acids.

The gene calls are TRBV7-8 and TRBJ2-3, with TRBD2 matching 12 bases. This CDR3 has 16 amino acids. After removal of 5 bases from V and 1 base from J, the junction contained 4 bases not matched to a gene. Germline V gene sequence: CDR1 SGHVS, CDR2 FQNEAQ. CDR3 sequence: CASSGRTSGGTDTQYF. CDR3 DNA: TGTGCCAGCAGCGGACGGACTAGCGGGGGCACAGATACGCAGTATTTT.

This clone was counted once. The V call is TRBV7-9, the J call TRBJ2-3; 11 bases are a match to TRBD2. V trimming: 7 bases; J trimming: 0 bases; junction bases outside the gene matches: 9. CDR1 and CDR2 from the germline V gene are SEHNR and FQNEAQ (reference sequence). The CDR3 has 17 residues. DNA for the CDR3: TGTGCCAGCACCGATAGACTAGCGGGGAGTAGCACAGATACGCAGTATTTT. It specifies CASTDRLAGSSTDTQYF. Complete variable domain (other parts from reference TRBV7-9 and TRBJ2-3): DTGVSQNPRHKITKRGQNVTFRCDPISEHNRLYWYRQTLGQGPEFLTYFQNEAQLEKSRLLSDRFSAERPKGSFSTLEIQRTEQGDSAMYLCASTDRLAGSSTDTQYFGPGTRLTVL.

The rearrangement links TRBV28 to TRBJ1-5; D is uncertain. Germline assignment: CDR1 MDHEN and CDR2 SYDVKM. The CDR3 loop spans 13 amino acids. Trimming pared 7 bases from V and 7 bases from J, leaving 14 bases between. CDR3 sequence: CASTAVQSQPQHF. In DNA form, the CDR3 reads TGTGCCAGCACTGCGGTCCAAAGCCAGCCCCAGCATTTT.

This chain connects TRBV4-3 to TRBJ1-2, with D tentatively TRBD1 (5 bases). The V gene lost 0 bases and the J gene lost 6 bases, with 17 bases spanning the gap. The V gene's germline CDR1 is LGHNA and CDR2 YSLEER. This CDR3 has 16 residues. CDR3 DNA: TGCGCCAGCAGCCAAGAAAACAGAAGGGGCGGAAATGGCTACACCTTC. Translating gives CASSQENRRGGNGYTF.

The chain employs TRBV5-8 and TRBJ2-3; 8 nucleotides agree with TRBD2. Germline V lookup: CDR1 SGHTS, CDR2 YDEGEE. The CDR3 is 16 amino acids. V lost 3 bases to trimming and J lost 0 bases; unmatched junction nucleotides: 6. CDR3 sequence reads: CASSWERGTSTDTQYF. CDR3 sequence (DNA): TGTGCCAGCAGCTGGGAGCGGGGGACTAGCACAGATACGCAGTATTTT.

This chain connects TRBV5-1 to TRBJ2-5; D remains unclear. The V gene's germline CDR1 is SGHRS and CDR2 YFSETQ. V was pared by 5 bases and J by 2 bases, with 4 bases between. This CDR3 is 11 amino acids long. CDR3 loop: CASRAQETQYF. The CDR3 bases are TGCGCCAGCAGAGCTCAAGAGACCCAGTACTTC.

The chain recombines TRBV4-1 with TRBJ1-1; 9 nucleotides match TRBD1. The CDR3 is 15 residues long. Germline V gene sequence: CDR1 MGHRA, CDR2 YSYEKL. The V and J ends lost 2 bases and 4 bases, in that order; junction bases with no gene match: 5. The CDR3 sequence: CASSQRTGAGTEAFF. CDR3 bases: TGCGCCAGCAGCCAACGGACAGGGGCTGGCACTGAAGCTTTCTTT.

V and J are TRBV4-1 and TRBJ2-4; the D call may be TRBD1 or TRBD2 (6 bases each). This CDR3 contains 20 residues. Trimming cost V 0 bases and J 2 bases, with 23 bases left between them. Germline V gene data show CDR1 as MGHRA and CDR2 as YSYEKL. CDR3 DNA: TGCGCCAGCAGCCAAGATCCAGAATTAGGGGGGCCAAGGACCAAAAACATTCAGTACTTC. It codes for CASSQDPELGGPRTKNIQYF.

The J gene is TRBJ1-4, the V gene TRBV19; no clear D gene. This CDR3 comprises 15 residues. CDR1 and CDR2 (germline): LNHDA, SQIVND (reference sequence). V was clipped by 7 bases and J by 0 bases, with 12 bases between them. The DNA for the CDR3 is TGTGCCAGTACCGGCAGACCTTCAACTAATGAAAAACTGTTTTTT. Translated, it gives CASTGRPSTNEKLFF. Complete variable domain (other parts from reference TRBV19 and TRBJ1-4): DGGITQSPKYLFRKEGQNVTLSCEQNLNHDAMYWYRQDPGQGLRLIYYSQIVNDFQKGDIAEGYSVSREKKESFPLTVTSAQKNPTAFYLCASTGRPSTNEKLFFGSGTQLSVL.

This chain joins TRBV7-9 and TRBJ1-2; D call uncertain. This CDR3 is 15 amino acids long. V was pared by 5 bases and J by 5 bases, with 18 bases between. The germline gives CDR1 SEHNR, CDR2 FQNEAQ (reference sequence). The CDR3 bases are TGTGCCAGCAGCAGGGAGGGTCCCGCTTCATATGGCTACACCTTC. It specifies CASSREGPASYGYTF.

The rearrangement joins TRBV11-3 to TRBJ2-7; perhaps TRBD2 as D (6 bases). Germline V gene lookup returns CDR1 SGHNT and CDR2 YENEEA. This CDR3 contains 15 residues. V was cut by 5 bases and J by 4 bases, with 18 bases left in between. Here the CDR3 reads CASSLGLTAGYEQYF. The DNA for the CDR3 is TGTGCCAGCAGCCTGGGACTTACTGCGGGTTACGAGCAGTACTTC.

The chain uses TRBV5-5 and TRBJ1-6; 7 nucleotides agree with TRBD1. After removal of 4 bases from V and 10 bases from J, the junction contained 8 bases not matched to a gene. The CDR3 runs 14 residues. Per the germline V gene, CDR1 is SGHKS and CDR2 is YYEKEE (reference sequence). The CDR3 reads CASSLGQDESPLHF. CDR3 DNA sequence: TGTGCCAGCAGCCTAGGACAGGATGAGTCACCCCTCCACTTT.

The chain recombines TRBV6-5 with TRBJ2-1; 12 bases line up with TRBD2. The ends lost 0 bases at V and 10 bases at J; junction bases unmatched: 7. The length of the CDR3 is 16 residues. Germline values: CDR1 MNHEY, CDR2 SVGAGI. The CDR3 protein is CASSYSGLAGGQEQFF. CDR3 nucleotides: TGTGCCAGCAGTTACTCAGGTCTAGCGGGGGGGCAAGAGCAGTTCTTC.

This clone appeared once. This CDR3 is CASSLGSGAQYPQHF. The CDR3 DNA reads TGTGCCAGCAGCTTAGGGTCAGGGGCGCAATATCCCCAGCATTTT. This sequence joins TRBV11-2 and TRBJ1-5; D perhaps matches TRBD1 (6 bases). This CDR3 comprises 15 residues. V lost 1 base and J 10 bases, leaving 17 bases between the germline ends. CDR1 SGHAT and CDR2 FQNNGV come from the germline V gene.

The chain has TRBV14 and TRBJ1-5; TRBD1 might be the D (5 bases). The germline V gene encodes CDR1 SGHDN and CDR2 FVKESK. Trimming cost V 5 bases and J 2 bases, with 10 bases left between them. The CDR3 consists of 14 residues. The CDR3 bases are TGTGCCAGCAGCGCCCAGGGAGGCAATCAGCCCCAGCATTTT. This encodes CASSAQGGNQPQHF.

The chain has TRBV28 and TRBJ1-2, with unresolved D. The CDR3 length is 13 residues. CDR1 and CDR2 (germline): MDHEN, SYDVKM. V lost 7 bases and J 2 bases, leaving 11 bases between the germline ends. CDR3 bases: TGTGCCAGCACAACCCACCCAAACTATGGCTACACCTTC. Protein sequence: CASTTHPNYGYTF.

The CDR3 here is CAGGTGPYGYTF. The CDR3 region has the DNA TGTGCCGGAGGGACAGGACCGTATGGCTACACCTTC. V gene TRBV28 combines with J gene TRBJ1-2; 8 bases match TRBD1. J gave up 5 bases and V 11 bases, and 7 bases lay outside the gene matches. The CDR3 extends over 12 amino acids. Germline V lookup: CDR1 MDHEN, CDR2 SYDVKM.

The rearrangement uses TRBV2 and TRBJ2-3, with 13 bases identical to TRBD2. Germline loops: CDR1 SNHLY, CDR2 FYNNEI. With 0 bases clipped from V and 1 base from J, the junction kept 10 bases outside the gene matches. The CDR3 is 20 residues long. The CDR3 loop reads CASSEAFTSGRVGGTDTQYF. CDR3 DNA: TGTGCCAGCAGTGAAGCGTTCACTAGCGGGAGGGTGGGGGGCACAGATACGCAGTATTTT.

This chain links TRBV7-7 with TRBJ2-1, with D unclear. The CDR3 is 15 amino acids. From germline, CDR1 is SSHAT and CDR2 FNYEAQ (reference sequence). The V and J ends lost 5 bases and 5 bases respectively, with 16 bases between them. Written as DNA, the CDR3 is TGTGCCAGCAGCGTCACGTCGGGCGATCACAATGAGCAGTTCTTC. Amino acid sequence: CASSVTSGDHNEQFF.

V and J are TRBV6-1 and TRBJ1-4, with D tentatively TRBD1 (5 bases). Germline CDR1 MNHNS, CDR2 SASEGT. The CDR3 is 13 residues long. V gave up 6 bases and J gave up 11 bases, with 16 bases separating them. The CDR3 DNA follows: TGTGCCAGCAGGGATCCCTTCTGGGGGAAACTGTTTTTT. It encodes CASRDPFWGKLFF.

The chain recombines TRBV30 with TRBJ1-2; D is unresolved. Trimming removed 7 bases from V and 8 bases from J, with 14 bases in between. From germline, CDR1 is GTSNPN and CDR2 SVGIG (reference sequence). This CDR3 has 11 residues. The DNA of the CDR3 is TGTGCCTTGGAGAGCCGCGGGGGCTACACCTTC. It translates to CALESRGGYTF.